The 13 T cell receptor beta chains in this list originate from one sample, sequenced in a study of T-cell reconstitution after alpha-beta-depleted transplantation in children listed by TCRdb under 2016. The treatment or condition label corresponds to: allogeneic hematopoietic cell transplantation with graft depleted of TCRalphabeta T cells and CD19 B cells. Libraries were made using PCR. These reads were obtained on an Illumina HiSeq 2500. TCR libraries were prepared with molecular barcoding, using unique molecular identifiers to normalize TCRbeta repertoire quantification. The public sequencing data were trimmed at Q25 with fastp and processed into clonotypes with MiXCR by TCRdb, which kept only in-frame beta chains. One record per CDR3 amino acid sequence lists the most common genes and DNA. The sample table contains approximately 520,000 distinct CDR3 sequences; only one count was recorded for roughly 11% of them. The ten largest make up 12% to 15% of the sample.

This specimen consisted of PBMCs, mostly from graft donor cells, obtained 180 days after TCRalphabeta/CD19-depleted stem cell transplant. Every receptor here comes from a female patient aged 2-9 years who had a stem cell transplant for aplastic anemia, so the T cells may come from the graft donor.

The V call is TRBV7-3, the J call TRBJ2-3, with 8 bases aligning to TRBD2. The germline V gene has CDR1 SGHTA and CDR2 FQGTGA. With 0 bases clipped from V and 4 bases from J, the junction kept 3 bases outside the gene matches. CDR3 length: 15 amino acids. CDR3 bases: TGTGCCAGCAGCTTAACGGGACTAGAGGCAGATACGCAGTATTTT. This translates into CASSLTGLEADTQYF.

The chain uses TRBV14 and TRBJ1-1; D is unresolved. CDR1 is SGHDN and CDR2 is FVKESK in the germline V gene. The CDR3 is 16 amino acids. V lost 1 base, J lost 1 base, and 13 bases lay in between. DNA of the CDR3: TGTGCCAGCAGCCAAGTAGGAGTTTCCCGGAACACTGAAGCTTTCTTT. Translating it yields CASSQVGVSRNTEAFF.

The rearrangement links TRBV7-9 to TRBJ2-1; TRBD2 aligns across 12 bases. CDR1 SEHNR and CDR2 FQNEAQ come from the germline V gene (reference sequence). The CDR3 spans 17 residues. V was pared by 1 base and J by 0 bases, with 1 base of the junction left unmatched. The CDR3 here is CASSLGTSGNSYNEQFF. CDR3 sequence (DNA): TGTGCCAGCAGCTTAGGGACTAGCGGGAACTCCTACAATGAGCAGTTCTTC.

The chain recombines TRBV5-1 with TRBJ1-2; the match to TRBD1 covers 12 bases. V gave up 3 bases and J gave up 6 bases; unmatched junction bases: 9. Germline V CDR1 and CDR2: SGHRS, YFSETQ. The CDR3 has 16 amino acids. CDR3 coding DNA: TGCGCCAGCAGCTCTTCGGGACAGGGGGCAGGCGATGGCTACACCTTC. Protein product: CASSSSGQGAGDGYTF.

This clonotype was counted at least ten times. The chain joins TRBV28 to TRBJ1-3, with a possible D match to TRBD1 (6 bases). V gave up 6 bases and J gave up 2 bases, with 14 bases separating them. The CDR3 consists of 15 residues. Looked up from germline, CDR1 is MDHEN and CDR2 is SYDVKM. The CDR3 DNA reads TGTGCCAGCAGGCCAGCCGGGACAACTGGAAACACCATATATTTT. It specifies CASRPAGTTGNTIYF.

The rearrangement uses TRBV9 and TRBJ2-5; perhaps TRBD1 as D (5 bases). Germline CDR1 is SGDLS and CDR2 is YYNGEE. CDR3 length equals 15 residues. Trimming removed 4 bases from V and 5 bases from J, with 18 bases in between. This CDR3 reads CASSPNAGAWETQYF. CDR3 coding DNA: TGTGCCAGCAGCCCAAACGCTGGGGCATGGGAGACCCAGTACTTC.

This chain links TRBV28 with TRBJ1-5, with 7 bases matching TRBD1. Trimming cost V 8 bases and J 3 bases; bases outside gene matches: 4. Germline V CDR1 and CDR2: MDHEN, SYDVKM. CDR3 length equals 13 residues. CDR3: CASGTGANQPQHF. The CDR3 DNA sequence: TGTGCCAGCGGAACAGGGGCCAATCAGCCCCAGCATTTT.

The chain joins TRBV28 to TRBJ2-3, with TRBD2 matching over 8 bases. V lost 8 bases to trimming and J lost 1 base; unmatched junction nucleotides: 2. The germline V gene has CDR1 MDHEN and CDR2 SYDVKM. The length of the CDR3 is 13 residues. CDR3 nucleotide sequence: TGTGCCAGCTTTAGCGGGGGCACAGATACGCAGTATTTT. Residues: CASFSGGTDTQYF.

This clonotype was found a few times. V gene TRBV15 combines with J gene TRBJ2-3, with 8 nucleotides matching TRBD2. V was clipped by 2 bases and J by 2 bases; unmatched bases: 15. The CDR3 totals 19 residues. Looked up from germline, CDR1 is LNHNV and CDR2 is YYDKDF (reference sequence). CDR3 nucleotide sequence: TGTGCCACCAGCAGACCCCACCAACTAGCGGAGTACCCCACAGATACGCAGTATTTT. Translation: CATSRPHQLAEYPTDTQYF.

This clonotype was counted many times. This chain links TRBV5-5 with TRBJ1-5; D not resolved. The CDR3 sequence is 15 residues long. V was clipped by 5 bases and J by 6 bases, with 18 bases between them. Per the germline V gene, CDR1 is SGHKS and CDR2 is YYEKEE (reference sequence). CDR3 nucleotides: TGTGCCAGCAGGCCCACTATGACGTTATCTCAGCCCCAGCATTTT. Its translation: CASRPTMTLSQPQHF.

Only a few counts were recorded for this clonotype. The rearrangement uses TRBV12-3 or TRBV12-4 and TRBJ2-7; a possible D gene is TRBD1 (5 bases). The CDR3 is 13 residues long. Trimming removed 5 bases from V and 3 bases from J, with 11 bases in between. This CDR3 reads CASSVRRGYEQYV. In DNA, the CDR3 is TGTGCCAGCAGTGTAAGAAGGGGCTACGAGCAGTACGTC.

The table lists this clonotype with a few counts. The gene calls are TRBV20-1 and TRBJ2-7; 9 nucleotides line up with TRBD1. V lost 6 bases and J lost 2; bases outside the gene matches: 5. Germline loops: CDR1 DFQATT, CDR2 SNEGSKA (reference sequence). The CDR3 length is 13 residues. The CDR3 bases are TGCAGTGCCCCCTGGGACAGGGCCTACGAGCAGTACTTC. Protein sequence: CSAPWDRAYEQYF.

This clonotype has just a few counts. This chain connects TRBV6-2 or TRBV6-3 to TRBJ2-2; 8 nucleotides agree with TRBD1. The V and J ends lost 5 bases and 0 bases, in that order; junction bases with no gene match: 5. CDR3 size: 16 residues. Germline CDR1 MNHEY, CDR2 SVGEGT. CDR3 loop: CASSLGTGSNTGELFF. CDR3 DNA: TGTGCCAGCAGTCTCGGGACAGGTTCGAACACCGGGGAGCTGTTTTTT.